A single sample gave rise to the 27 T cell receptor beta chains below, sequenced in a study of identical twins. One entry per CDR3 protein, called by TCRdb with MiXCR from the 5' RACE reads. Of 400,000 to 650,000 distinct CDR3 sequences in the sample, less than 25% are singletons; the top ten hold around 0.9%. These same data were also listed under a study on T cells expressing NK-cell markers.

Sequenced: CD4+ T cells sorted from blood. The receptors were sampled from a woman aged 18-35 years in good health.

The chain has TRBV6-5 and TRBJ1-5; D uncertain. V was clipped by 4 bases and J by 9 bases, with 10 bases between them. Germline V CDR1 and CDR2: MNHEY, SVGAGI. This CDR3 spans 12 amino acids. In DNA, the CDR3 is TGTGCCAGCAGTTCACATGGGTGGCCCCAGCATTTT. Amino acid sequence: CASSSHGWPQHF.

The chain combines TRBV5-1 with TRBJ2-1; a possible D gene is TRBD1 (5 bases). There are 17 residues in the CDR3. CDR1 is SGHRS, CDR2 YFSETQ, per germline. Trimming shortened V by 1 base and J by 0 bases, and 14 bases separated the two germline ends. The CDR3 protein is CASSLTGPILSYNEQFF. The CDR3 coding sequence is TGCGCCAGCAGCTTGACAGGACCAATTCTCTCCTACAATGAGCAGTTCTTC.

There are a few counts of this clonotype. The chain couples TRBV20-1 to TRBJ2-1, with D maybe TRBD2 (5 bases). Between the trimmed V and J ends, which lost 7 bases and 9 bases, there was a span of 19 bases. The CDR3 is 13 amino acids. CDR1 is DFQATT, CDR2 SNEGSKA, per germline (reference sequence). The CDR3 protein is CSVKAVSVSEQFF. The CDR3 nucleotides are TGCAGTGTTAAAGCGGTCTCTGTATCTGAGCAGTTCTTC.

This clonotype showed up just a few times. The chain links TRBV7-2 to TRBJ2-3; 10 nucleotides agree with TRBD2. Germline assignment: CDR1 SGHTA and CDR2 FQGNSA. CDR3 length equals 16 residues. The V gene end was trimmed by 5 bases and the J gene end by 2 bases; junction bases not matched to a gene: 7. CDR3 amino acids: CASSIQRGGSTDTQYF. CDR3 DNA: TGTGCCAGCAGCATCCAGCGGGGGGGATCCACAGATACGCAGTATTTT.

The V gene is TRBV10-3, the J gene TRBJ2-7, with a tentative D call TRBD1 (5 bases). Trimming took off 0 bases at V and 2 bases at J, with 8 bases between the two ends. The CDR3 extends over 14 amino acids. Germline-derived CDR1 and CDR2 are ENHRY and SYGVKD. CDR3 protein: CAISESGQAYEQYF. Here the CDR3 DNA reads TGTGCCATCAGTGAGTCGGGGCAGGCCTACGAGCAGTACTTC.

This clonotype was found a few times. The rearrangement joins TRBV27 to TRBJ2-2, with D maybe TRBD2 (7 bases). Trimming shortened V by 5 bases and J by 4 bases, and 14 bases separated the two germline ends. Germline V gives CDR1 MNHEY, CDR2 SMNVEV (reference sequence). The CDR3 covers 15 residues. CDR3 sequence: CASSPRGPGTGELFF. CDR3 sequence (DNA): TGTGCCAGCAGTCCGCGGGGGCCGGGCACCGGGGAGCTGTTTTTT.

V gene TRBV20-1 combines with J gene TRBJ2-1, with TRBD2 matching 7 bases. The length of the CDR3 is 15 residues. Trimming at V came to 6 bases and at J to 2 bases, leaving 10 bases not matched to a gene. CDR1 DFQATT and CDR2 SNEGSKA come from the germline V gene (reference sequence). CDR3 sequence: CSASGGGSAYNEQFF. The CDR3 DNA follows: TGCAGTGCCAGCGGCGGCGGGAGCGCCTACAATGAGCAGTTCTTC.

The rearrangement uses TRBV29-1 and TRBJ1-2; TRBD1 is a possible D gene (5 bases). Germline V CDR1 and CDR2: SQVTM, ANQGSEA. V lost 4 bases and J 4 bases, leaving 10 bases between the germline ends. CDR3 length: 12 amino acids. The CDR3 protein is CSVVTDLYGYTF. CDR3 nucleotides: TGCAGCGTTGTGACAGACCTCTATGGCTACACCTTC.

The V and J genes are TRBV24-1 and TRBJ2-1; D is unclear. The CDR3 length is 13 residues. In germline, CDR1 is KGHDR, CDR2 SFDVKD. V was shortened by 2 bases and J by 4 bases, with 5 bases between the two germline ends. The chain's CDR3 is CATSDSNYNEQFF. The CDR3 DNA reads TGTGCCACCAGTGATTCCAATTACAATGAGCAGTTCTTC.

This clonotype was counted a few times. The conserved closing phenylalanine or tryptophan is absent in this CDR3, likely reflecting a read error. Because the CDR3's place on the DNA is in doubt, the DNA is left out and the CDR3 is given as listed by TCRdb. The chain joins TRBV7-2 to TRBJ2-7; the table names TRBD1, a call not compared with the DNA. The CDR3 is 14 amino acids in total, end residues counted. Germline V lookup: CDR1 SGHTA, CDR2 FQGNSA. The CDR3 region is CASSFRTGGGPPVI.

This clonotype was seen more than once but under ten times. The chain employs TRBV10-2 and TRBJ1-5; D ambiguous. Trimming took off 6 bases at V and 4 bases at J, with 19 bases between the two ends. Germline lookup yields CDR1 WSHSY and CDR2 SAAADI. CDR3 length: 16 amino acids. CDR3 residues: CASRDGPELRNQPQHF. The CDR3 bases are TGCGCCAGCAGGGATGGCCCCGAGCTTCGGAATCAGCCCCAGCATTTT.

The V and J genes are TRBV30 and TRBJ2-3; perhaps TRBD2 as D (5 bases). CDR1 and CDR2 from the germline V gene are GTSNPN and SVGIG (reference sequence). V shed 1 base and J shed 8 bases, with 10 bases lying between them. The CDR3 is made up of 12 amino acids. The CDR3 sequence is CAWSGGYVTQYF. In DNA form, the CDR3 reads TGTGCCTGGAGTGGAGGGTACGTTACGCAGTATTTT.

V usage is TRBV5-1 and J usage is TRBJ2-1; TRBD2 matches 14 bases. Trimming took 4 bases from V and 8 from J; bases not matched to a gene: 11. CDR3 size: 17 residues. Germline values: CDR1 SGHRS, CDR2 YFSETQ. The chain's CDR3 is CASSPGTSGGPEDEQFF. CDR3 nucleotides: TGCGCCAGCAGCCCAGGGACTAGCGGGGGTCCTGAGGATGAGCAGTTCTTC. The complete variable domain, with remaining parts taken from reference TRBV5-1 and TRBJ2-1, reads KAGVTQTPRYLIKTRGQQVTLSCSPISGHRSVSWYQQTPGQGLQFLFEYFSETQRNKGNFPGRFSGRQFSNSRSEMNVSTLELGDSALYLCASSPGTSGGPEDEQFFGPGTRLTVL.

The chain links TRBV5-8 to TRBJ2-1; 8 nucleotides agree with TRBD2. From germline, CDR1 is SGHTS and CDR2 YDEGEE. The V gene end was trimmed by 10 bases and the J gene end by 5 bases; junction bases not matched to a gene: 11. The CDR3 totals 14 residues. As DNA, the CDR3 is TGTGCCGCGGGAGGAGACCAGACGCACAATGAGCAGTTCTTC. Protein product: CAAGGDQTHNEQFF.

The J gene is TRBJ2-1, the V gene TRBV3-1, with TRBD2 identical over 12 bases. Germline V CDR1 and CDR2: LGHDT, YNNKEL (reference sequence). This CDR3 is built from 13 residues. J lost 9 bases, V lost 8 bases, and 5 bases had no gene match. CDR3 protein: CASRASGRGEQFF. The CDR3 DNA is TGTGCCAGCCGGGCTAGCGGGAGGGGTGAGCAGTTCTTC.

In this sample, this clonotype turned up a few times. The chain uses TRBV10-3 and TRBJ1-2; no clear D gene. Trimming left V 0 bases short and J 8 bases short, with 13 bases between. The CDR3 loop spans 14 amino acids. Germline V gives CDR1 ENHRY, CDR2 SYGVKD. CDR3: CAISESESGRGYTF. CDR3 bases: TGTGCCATCAGTGAGTCGGAATCCGGAAGAGGCTACACCTTC.

V and J are TRBV27 and TRBJ2-7; 7 bases map to TRBD1. Germline CDR1 MNHEY, CDR2 SMNVEV (reference sequence). This CDR3 contains 14 residues. The trim removed 5 bases at V and 6 bases at J, leaving 10 bases unmatched. CDR3 nucleotide sequence: TGTGCCAGCAGTCCGAGACCGACAGGGTCCGAGCAGTACTTC. Its translation is CASSPRPTGSEQYF.

The rearrangement links TRBV7-8 to TRBJ2-7, with D hard to call. Germline CDR1 and CDR2: SGHVS and FQNEAQ. The germline V and J ends were trimmed by 8 bases and 0 bases, with 8 bases remaining between them. The CDR3 contains 12 residues. Here the CDR3 DNA reads TGTGCCAGCCGCCACAACTCCTACGAGCAGTACTTC. Translated: CASRHNSYEQYF. Filled out from reference TRBV7-8 and TRBJ2-7, the complete variable domain reads GAGVSQSPRYKVAKRGQDVALRCDPISGHVSLFWYQQALGQGPEFLTYFQNEAQLDKSGLPSDRFFAERPEGSVSTLKIQRTQQEDSAVYLCASRHNSYEQYFGPGTRLTVT.

The genes are TRBV20-1 and TRBJ2-1, with 9 bases aligning to TRBD2. Trimming removed 7 bases from V and 2 bases from J; junction bases left unmatched: 9. The CDR3 covers 15 residues. Germline V lookup: CDR1 DFQATT, CDR2 SNEGSKA (reference sequence). CDR3 sequence reads: CSVNPASGAYNEQFF. In DNA form, the CDR3 reads TGCAGTGTTAACCCTGCTAGCGGGGCCTACAATGAGCAGTTCTTC.

The sample holds a few counts of this clonotype. V usage is TRBV7-2 and J usage is TRBJ2-7; 8 nucleotides line up with TRBD2. Unmatched junction bases numbered 6, after V lost 1 base and J lost 7 bases. This CDR3 has 14 residues. Germline V lookup: CDR1 SGHTA, CDR2 FQGNSA. The CDR3 loop is CASSLGFTGGEQYF. DNA for the CDR3: TGTGCCAGCAGCTTAGGATTTACGGGAGGGGAGCAGTACTTC. The entire variable domain, with the rest obtained from reference TRBV7-2 and TRBJ2-7, is as follows: GAGVSQSPSNKVTEKGKDVELRCDPISGHTALYWYRQSLGQGLEFLIYFQGNSAPDKSGLPSDRFSAERTGGSVSTLTIQRTQQEDSAVYLCASSLGFTGGEQYFGPGTRLTVT.

A few counts support this clonotype. The V and J genes are TRBV12-3 or TRBV12-4 and TRBJ1-6, with 7 positions matching TRBD1. This CDR3 is built from 13 residues. V trimming: 6 bases; J trimming: 8 bases; junction bases outside the gene matches: 4. The CDR3 nucleotides read TGTGCCAGCAGGTTAACAGGGGATTCACCCCTCCACTTT. Encoded protein: CASRLTGDSPLHF.

This clonotype was seen more than once but under ten times. The J gene is TRBJ1-1, the V gene TRBV20-1; no reliable D call. V lost 5 bases, J lost 7 bases, and 17 bases lay in between. The CDR3 is 13 residues long. Germline V gene lookup returns CDR1 DFQATT and CDR2 SNEGSKA (reference sequence). The CDR3 sequence: CSAPKSSSLEAFF. The CDR3 DNA is TGCAGTGCTCCCAAAAGCTCATCCCTTGAAGCTTTCTTT.

The chain joins TRBV6-1 to TRBJ2-5; D might be TRBD1 (6 bases). There are 18 residues in the CDR3. Germline values: CDR1 MNHNS, CDR2 SASEGT. V gave up 6 bases and J gave up 2 bases, with 25 bases separating them. The CDR3 sequence: CASSRTFYREGWQETQYF. The CDR3 nucleotides read TGTGCCAGCAGCCGAACATTTTACAGGGAAGGTTGGCAAGAGACCCAGTACTTC.

The chain combines TRBV10-3 with TRBJ1-4; 8 positions match TRBD1. CDR3 size: 14 residues. Per the germline V gene, CDR1 is ENHRY and CDR2 is SYGVKD. V gave up 5 bases and J gave up 5 bases; unmatched junction bases: 4. The CDR3 sequence: CAISTGTGNEKLFF. In DNA form, the CDR3 reads TGTGCCATCAGTACCGGGACAGGCAATGAAAAACTGTTTTTT.

This clonotype was recorded a few times. The genes are TRBV12-3 or TRBV12-4 and TRBJ2-5, with D possibly TRBD2 on 5 matching bases. The CDR3 is 13 amino acids. Trimming took off 3 bases at V and 7 bases at J, with 12 bases between the two ends. CDR3: CASSFGRVATQYF. The CDR3 DNA is TGTGCCAGCAGTTTTGGGCGGGTCGCGACCCAGTACTTC.

The chain carries TRBV12-3 or TRBV12-4 and TRBJ2-1; possible D gene TRBD2, 6 bases. The V end was cut by 4 bases, the J end by 10 bases, with 20 bases between. The CDR3 totals 15 residues. As DNA, the CDR3 is TGTGCCAGCAGTTGGCGGGGCAGCCCCCTTGGAGAGCAGTTCTTC. Translating it yields CASSWRGSPLGEQFF.

The rearrangement joins TRBV4-3 to TRBJ1-2, with D possibly being TRBD1 (5 bases). Germline CDR1 is LGHNA and CDR2 is YSLEER. Trimming shortened V by 1 base and J by 5 bases, and 8 bases separated the two germline ends. This CDR3 spans 13 amino acids. CDR3 region: CASSQAKGYGYTF. CDR3 DNA: TGCGCCAGCAGCCAAGCTAAGGGGTATGGCTACACCTTC.